These 15 T cell receptor beta chains were sequenced from one sample in a study of identical twins. Using its own MiXCR run on the 5' RACE reads, TCRdb lists one record per CDR3 protein. The sample includes some 1,600,000 distinct CDR3 sequences, about 32% of them seen just once. Material: cord blood. These receptors all come from a newborn girl in good health.

This clonotype was seen repeatedly, ten times or more. The chain uses TRBV28 and TRBJ1-5; D may be TRBD1 (6 bases). This CDR3 is 14 amino acids long. V was cut by 6 bases and J by 5 bases, with 14 bases left in between. Germline values: CDR1 MDHEN, CDR2 SYDVKM. CDR3 amino acids: CASSLGGRDQPQHF. The CDR3 DNA reads as TGTGCCAGCAGCTTGGGGGGCAGGGATCAGCCCCAGCATTTT.

Of note for this clonotype: The junction shows a germline mismatch at one end, possibly a read error. The V and J genes are TRBV20-1 and TRBJ2-7; D is unclear. The CDR3 runs to 13 residues. Germline V lookup: CDR1 DFQATT, CDR2 SNEGSKA (reference sequence). The chain's CDR3 is CSARFFDEDEHYF. CDR3 DNA sequence: TGCAGTGCTCGCTTCTTCGATGAAGACGAGCACTACTTC.

There are a few counts of this clonotype. The chain recombines TRBV20-1 with TRBJ2-3; D is unclear. Looked up from germline, CDR1 is DFQATT and CDR2 is SNEGSKA (reference sequence). The CDR3 has 11 amino acids. V was pared by 7 bases and J by 6 bases, with 11 bases between. CDR3 protein: CSGQIGDTQYF. CDR3 nucleotide sequence: TGCAGTGGGCAAATCGGGGATACGCAGTATTTT.

This clonotype was seen more than once but under ten times. The chain links TRBV6-4 to TRBJ2-1; D call uncertain. The CDR3 is 16 amino acids. Germline CDR1 is MRHNA and CDR2 is SNTAGT. The germline V and J ends were trimmed by 0 bases and 2 bases, with 11 bases remaining between them. CDR3 in amino acids: CASSDSALRAYNEQFF. CDR3 nucleotides: TGTGCCAGCAGTGACTCGGCTCTACGGGCCTACAATGAGCAGTTCTTC.

The CDR3, as DNA: TGCGCCAGCAGCCTATCTAGCGGGGAGGCCGATGAGCAGTTCTTC. Protein sequence: CASSLSSGEADEQFF. The chain recombines TRBV5-1 with TRBJ2-1; 9 nucleotides line up with TRBD2. This CDR3 has 15 residues. The J segment lost 8 bases and the V segment lost 4 bases, leaving 10 bases of the junction unmatched. Germline-derived CDR1 and CDR2 are SGHRS and YFSETQ. The entire variable domain, with the rest obtained from reference TRBV5-1 and TRBJ2-1, is as follows: KAGVTQTPRYLIKTRGQQVTLSCSPISGHRSVSWYQQTPGQGLQFLFEYFSETQRNKGNFPGRFSGRQFSNSRSEMNVSTLELGDSALYLCASSLSSGEADEQFFGPGTRLTVL.

V usage is TRBV7-2 and J usage is TRBJ1-4, with D perhaps TRBD1 (5 bases). Germline-derived CDR1 and CDR2 are SGHTA and FQGNSA. The V and J ends lost 2 bases and 4 bases respectively, with 8 bases between them. This CDR3 region has 14 residues. CDR3 amino acids: CASSLPGGNEKLFF. DNA of the CDR3: TGTGCCAGCAGCTTACCCGGGGGTAATGAAAAACTGTTTTTT.

This clonotype was seen only a few times. V gene TRBV2 combines with J gene TRBJ2-7, with D perhaps given as TRBD1 or TRBD2 (5 bases each). The V gene lost 8 bases and the J gene lost 6 bases, with 8 bases spanning the gap. This CDR3 is 10 amino acids long. Per germline, CDR1 SNHLY and CDR2 FYNNEI. The CDR3 DNA follows: TGTGCCAGCGGGGGTGTCGAGCAGTACTTC. The encoded protein is CASGGVEQYF.

The genes are TRBV11-2 and TRBJ2-3, with 7 bases lining up with TRBD1. V was clipped by 2 bases and J by 2 bases; unmatched bases: 7. The germline V gene encodes CDR1 SGHAT and CDR2 FQNNGV. The CDR3 has 16 amino acids. CDR3 residues: CASSLRDRSITDTQYF. CDR3 in DNA: TGTGCCAGCAGCTTAAGGGACAGATCCATCACAGATACGCAGTATTTT.

The chain combines TRBV7-9 with TRBJ1-6; 7 nucleotides match TRBD1. The V and J ends lost 6 bases and 5 bases, in that order; junction bases with no gene match: 7. Germline loops: CDR1 SEHNR, CDR2 FQNEAQ (reference sequence). The CDR3 has 15 residues. DNA for the CDR3: TGTGCCAGCAGTTACCTAGGGGGCCATAATTCACCCCTCCACTTT. Translated: CASSYLGGHNSPLHF.

In DNA, the CDR3 is TGTGCCAGCAGCCCCGGCTCCTATAATTCACCCCTCCACTTT. Residues: CASSPGSYNSPLHF. The chain is built from TRBV11-2 and TRBJ1-6; no clear D. Per the germline V gene, CDR1 is SGHAT and CDR2 is FQNNGV. This CDR3 contains 14 residues. The V gene lost 5 bases and the J gene lost 0 bases, with 5 bases spanning the gap.

This sequence joins TRBV29-1 and TRBJ2-7; TRBD2 matches 8 bases. The CDR3 loop spans 13 amino acids. Germline CDR1 is SQVTM and CDR2 is ANQGSEA. Trimming cost V 3 bases and J 3 bases; bases outside gene matches: 4. CDR3 sequence: CSVDLGRGYEQYF. CDR3 DNA sequence: TGCAGCGTTGATCTCGGGAGGGGCTACGAGCAGTACTTC.

This clonotype has only a few counts. V is TRBV5-1 and J is TRBJ2-3; 11 positions agree with TRBD2. After removal of 4 bases from V and 3 bases from J, the junction contained 4 bases not matched to a gene. CDR1 is SGHRS, CDR2 YFSETQ, per germline. The CDR3 is 15 residues long. This chain's CDR3 is CASSISGRVTDTQYF. CDR3 nucleotide sequence: TGCGCCAGCAGCATTAGCGGGAGGGTAACAGATACGCAGTATTTT.

This clonotype was counted between two and nine times. The chain has TRBV25-1 and TRBJ2-3; 7 nucleotides agree with TRBD2. The CDR3 extends over 17 amino acids. Germline V gene lookup returns CDR1 MGHDK and CDR2 SYGVNS. Trimming at V came to 1 base and at J to 4 bases, leaving 11 bases not matched to a gene. The CDR3, as DNA: TGTGCCAGCAGTGAATTAAACCCACCAGGGAGGGCAGATACGCAGTATTTT. Translated, it gives CASSELNPPGRADTQYF.

J is TRBJ2-5 and V is TRBV20-1, with D tentatively TRBD2 (6 bases). The CDR3 loop spans 12 amino acids. CDR1 is DFQATT and CDR2 is SNEGSKA in the germline V gene (reference sequence). V gave up 3 bases and J gave up 11 bases, with 16 bases separating them. The CDR3 protein is CSASKGEAEQYF. The CDR3 region has the DNA TGCAGTGCTAGCAAAGGGGAGGCAGAGCAGTACTTC.

In this sample, this clonotype turned up a few times. The genes are TRBV28 and TRBJ2-7; the D gene is possibly TRBD1 (6 bases). Trimming took 9 bases from V and 5 from J, leaving 11 bases between them. From germline, CDR1 is MDHEN and CDR2 SYDVKM. The CDR3 has 11 amino acids. The CDR3 loop reads CASTTGNEQYF. CDR3 nucleotide sequence: TGTGCCAGTACGACAGGTAACGAGCAGTACTTC.